The entry below gives a single T cell receptor beta chain sequence along with its context. Its specificity is not known. The entry originates in a study of cytomegalovirus exposure and HLA in healthy donors. Study-level findings and limits: Later analysis suggested most CMV-associated TCR beta chains were HLA-restricted. Several of the most significant clusters appeared, in a later analysis, to be linked to common viral pathogens.

The PCR ran on 60 Vbeta and 13 Jbeta primers. Sequencing was performed with immunoSEQ multiplex PCR; in TCRdb, only in-frame clones are kept and a portion is missing. This sample has some 130,000 clones; around 80% occur once, and the top ten carry approximately 1%. Germline CDR1 and CDR2: MNHNS and SASEGT. Trimming pared 5 bases from V and 8 bases from J, leaving 13 bases between. The CDR3 runs 13 residues. Source material: PBMCs. J is TRBJ2-1 and V is TRBV6-1; possible D gene TRBD1, 6 bases. The source of this sequence is a human donor in good health. DNA for the CDR3: TGTGCCAGCAGTCTGGACAGATCGGATGAGCAGTTCTTC. Its protein is CASSLDRSDEQFF.